This T cell receptor beta chain was identified in a study of blood T cell repertoires in COVID-19. Germline CDR1 is SGHTA and CDR2 is FQGNSA. CDR3 length: 17 amino acids. V was pared by 0 bases and J by 2 bases, with 16 bases between. Methods used by the authors: Amplification from reference gene primers served as the basis for estimated nucleated cell counts. The assay was immunoSEQ multiplex PCR, and TCRdb's table has in-frame clones only and misses some. The V and J calls and the clone size are those of that table, but D and trimming were determined from the DNA. The data show 220,000 or so clones, 86% seen once. Patients of the Seattle cohort, enrolled during active infection, were followed longitudinally.

The source material was peripheral blood. The chain has TRBV7-2 and TRBJ1-2; the D is unclear. This sequence originates from a woman in her forties or fifties with COVID-19, enrolled during active disease. CDR3 loop: CASSLASFTLRNYGYTF. The DNA of the CDR3 is TGTGCCAGCAGCTTAGCGAGCTTTACTCTTCGAAACTATGGCTACACCTTC.